These T cell receptor beta chains were read from a single sample in a study of blood T cell repertoires in COVID-19. Sequenced by immunoSEQ multiplex PCR; TCRdb stores in-frame clones only, minus some. The table lists some 190,000 clones, about 88% of them singletons, with around 24% in the top ten. Sequenced input: PBMCs or T cells enriched from blood (not recorded which). The origin of the receptors is a woman aged 40 to 50 in a cohort exposed to, infected with or recovered from COVID-19 (not recorded which). Both conserved end residues are part of each CDR3. Fields, in order: D gene, J gene, clone size, V gene, CDR3 DNA, CDR3 protein. The D gene is left open where the match is weak. Clone sizes are given selectively: once, few, many, or a class where the clone is expanded.

D gene: TRBD2; J gene: TRBJ2-2; clone size: once; V gene: TRBV7-2; CDR3 DNA: TGTGCCAGCAGCTTGACACCGGGGGGACCGCCGGTAGTAAACGGGGAGCTGTTTTTT; CDR3 protein: CASSLTPGGPPVVNGELFF
D gene: -; J gene: TRBJ1-2; clone size: -; V gene: TRBV18; CDR3 DNA: TGTGCCAGCTCCTCCGGGACACCTAACTATGGCTACACCTTC; CDR3 protein: CASSSGTPNYGYTF
D gene: TRBD1; J gene: TRBJ1-2; clone size: -; V gene: TRBV7-9; CDR3 DNA: TGTGCCAGCAGCTTAGTTGGTGCAGGGGGTTCCTATGGCTACACCTTC; CDR3 protein: CASSLVGAGGSYGYTF
D gene: TRBD1; J gene: TRBJ1-2; clone size: -; V gene: TRBV7-7; CDR3 DNA: TGTGCCAGCAGCACGGACAGGGTTTCCTATGGCTACACCTTC; CDR3 protein: CASSTDRVSYGYTF
D gene: -; J gene: TRBJ2-7; clone size: -; V gene: TRBV5-1; CDR3 DNA: TGCGCCAGCAGCTTGGGTGACATGAGTAATACCTACGAGCAGTACTTC; CDR3 protein: CASSLGDMSNTYEQYF
D gene: -; J gene: TRBJ1-1; clone size: -; V gene: TRBV11-3; CDR3 DNA: TGTGCCAGCAGCTTAGGCACGACAGGGAACACTGAAGCTTTCTTT; CDR3 protein: CASSLGTTGNTEAFF
D gene: -; J gene: TRBJ1-3; clone size: -; V gene: TRBV7-9; CDR3 DNA: TGTGCCAGCAGCTTAGCGAGCGGAAACACCATATATTTT; CDR3 protein: CASSLASGNTIYF
D gene: TRBD1; J gene: TRBJ1-2; clone size: -; V gene: TRBV27; CDR3 DNA: TGTGCCAGCAGTTTGGACAGGGGGGATGGCTACACCTTC; CDR3 protein: CASSLDRGDGYTF
D gene: TRBD1; J gene: TRBJ1-3; clone size: -; V gene: TRBV7-9; CDR3 DNA: TGTGCCAGCAGCCAAATACAGGGGGCACCTGGAAACACCATATATTTT; CDR3 protein: CASSQIQGAPGNTIYF
D gene: TRBD1; J gene: TRBJ2-7; clone size: -; V gene: TRBV15; CDR3 DNA: TGTGCCACCAGCAGAGGGGCAGACAGGGACTACGAGCAGTACTTC; CDR3 protein: CATSRGADRDYEQYF
D gene: -; J gene: TRBJ2-1; clone size: -; V gene: TRBV11-3; CDR3 DNA: TGTGCCAGCAGCATGGGCACTCGTCTCTTC; CDR3 protein: CASSMGTRLF
D gene: TRBD2; J gene: TRBJ2-5; clone size: -; V gene: TRBV5-1; CDR3 DNA: TGCGCCAGCAGCTTGGCGGGAGCGGGGGGGCCTGAGACCCAGTACTTC; CDR3 protein: CASSLAGAGGPETQYF
D gene: -; J gene: TRBJ1-1; clone size: few; V gene: TRBV4-1; CDR3 DNA: TGCGCCAGCAGCCCCTTCGGCACTGAAGCTTTCTTT; CDR3 protein: CASSPFGTEAFF
D gene: -; J gene: TRBJ1-1; clone size: -; V gene: TRBV11-2; CDR3 DNA: TGTGCCAGCAGCTATATAGGGAGTGCGAACACTGAAGCTTTCTTT; CDR3 protein: CASSYIGSANTEAFF
D gene: -; J gene: TRBJ1-5; clone size: once; V gene: TRBV19; CDR3 DNA: TGTGCCAGTAGTATCCGCAGGGAGGTCAATCAGCCCCAGCATTTT; CDR3 protein: CASSIRREVNQPQHF
D gene: -; J gene: TRBJ1-4; clone size: few; V gene: TRBV28; CDR3 DNA: TGTGCCAGCAAGAAATCCCCGCGCGGGTTTGAAAAACTGTTTTTT; CDR3 protein: CASKKSPRGFEKLFF
D gene: -; J gene: TRBJ2-3; clone size: -; V gene: TRBV6-5; CDR3 DNA: TGTGCCAGCAACATCAGGGCGTCGGGCACAGATACGCAGTATTTT; CDR3 protein: CASNIRASGTDTQYF
D gene: -; J gene: TRBJ2-5; clone size: -; V gene: TRBV10-1; CDR3 DNA: TGCGCCAGCAGTGAGTCACTAGCTGGCGAGACCCAGTACTTC; CDR3 protein: CASSESLAGETQYF
D gene: -; J gene: TRBJ1-1; clone size: many; V gene: TRBV19; CDR3 DNA: TGTGCCAGTAGTATCCACAGAGCCTCTGAAGCTTTCTTT; CDR3 protein: CASSIHRASEAFF
D gene: TRBD2; J gene: TRBJ2-7; clone size: -; V gene: TRBV3-1/TRBV3-2; CDR3 DNA: TGTGCCAGCAGCCAACAGCGGGAGGTATACGAGCAGTACTTC; CDR3 protein: CASSQQREVYEQYF
D gene: TRBD1; J gene: TRBJ1-5; clone size: once; V gene: TRBV5-1; CDR3 DNA: TGCGCCAGCAGCTTGGGAGGGACAGATCATCAGCCCCAGCATTTT; CDR3 protein: CASSLGGTDHQPQHF
D gene: TRBD1; J gene: TRBJ1-1; clone size: once; V gene: TRBV28; CDR3 DNA: TGTGCCAGCAGCCTTTCCTTCTTAGCACGGGTAACAGGGGACACTGAAGCTTTCTTT; CDR3 protein: CASSLSFLARVTGDTEAFF
D gene: -; J gene: TRBJ1-6; clone size: -; V gene: TRBV4-2; CDR3 DNA: TGTGCCAGCAGCCAAGGAAACAGTTCACCCCTCCACTTT; CDR3 protein: CASSQGNSSPLHF
D gene: -; J gene: TRBJ1-4; clone size: -; V gene: TRBV11-2; CDR3 DNA: TGTGCCAGCAGCTTAGAGGCAGGGAATGAAAAACTGTTTTTT; CDR3 protein: CASSLEAGNEKLFF
D gene: TRBD2; J gene: TRBJ2-2; clone size: -; V gene: TRBV24-1; CDR3 DNA: TGTGCCACCAGTGATAGGCGGGGGGGCAACACCGGGGAGCTGTTTTTT; CDR3 protein: CATSDRRGGNTGELFF
D gene: TRBD2; J gene: TRBJ2-1; clone size: once; V gene: TRBV19; CDR3 DNA: TGTGCCAGTAGTGAACTAGCGGGGGCCTACAATGAGCAGTTCTTC; CDR3 protein: CASSELAGAYNEQFF
D gene: TRBD1; J gene: TRBJ2-1; clone size: -; V gene: TRBV13; CDR3 DNA: TGTGCCAGCAGCTTAGCAGGGGGCAATGAGCAGTTCTTC; CDR3 protein: CASSLAGGNEQFF
D gene: -; J gene: TRBJ2-5; clone size: -; V gene: TRBV9; CDR3 DNA: TGTGCCAGCAGCGTAGCTGAAGAGACCCAGTACTTC; CDR3 protein: CASSVAEETQYF
D gene: -; J gene: TRBJ1-2; clone size: -; V gene: TRBV5-4; CDR3 DNA: TGTGCCAGCAGCTTGGAGGGAGGAGGCTACACCTTC; CDR3 protein: CASSLEGGGYTF
D gene: -; J gene: TRBJ1-2; clone size: -; V gene: TRBV12-3/TRBV12-4; CDR3 DNA: TGTGCCAGCAGTTTGGGCAGCACTTATGGCTACACCTTC; CDR3 protein: CASSLGSTYGYTF
D gene: TRBD1; J gene: TRBJ1-1; clone size: -; V gene: TRBV6-5; CDR3 DNA: TGTGCCAGCAGTCACGGGACAGACACTGAAGCTTTCTTT; CDR3 protein: CASSHGTDTEAFF
D gene: TRBD1; J gene: TRBJ1-4; clone size: -; V gene: TRBV9; CDR3 DNA: TGTGCCAGCAGCGTAGAACAGGGGCGGGGTAATGAAAAACTGTTTTTT; CDR3 protein: CASSVEQGRGNEKLFF
D gene: -; J gene: TRBJ1-6; clone size: -; V gene: TRBV27; CDR3 DNA: TGTGCCAGCAGTTTTTCGGGGTGGAATTCACCCCTCCACTTT; CDR3 protein: CASSFSGWNSPLHF
D gene: -; J gene: TRBJ2-1; clone size: -; V gene: TRBV30; CDR3 DNA: TGTGCCTGGAGTTGGGGGCAGGGTGAGCAGTTCTTC; CDR3 protein: CAWSWGQGEQFF
D gene: -; J gene: TRBJ2-7; clone size: -; V gene: TRBV7-2; CDR3 DNA: TGTGCCAGCAGCTGGCCTTATGCCTACGAGCAGTACTTC; CDR3 protein: CASSWPYAYEQYF
D gene: -; J gene: TRBJ2-4; clone size: -; V gene: TRBV27; CDR3 DNA: TGTGCCAGCCGTACCCTCCTAGAGAGGACTCACCTTGGGGTTCAGTACTTC; CDR3 protein: CASRTLLERTHLGVQYF
D gene: TRBD1; J gene: TRBJ2-7; clone size: -; V gene: TRBV7-8; CDR3 DNA: TGTGCCAGCAGCTATGCCCTAACAGGGGAGTACTACGAGCAGTACTTC; CDR3 protein: CASSYALTGEYYEQYF
D gene: TRBD1; J gene: TRBJ2-3; clone size: -; V gene: TRBV29-1; CDR3 DNA: TGCAGCGTTGAAGGGCGACAGGGGGAAGGTAGGGGTACGCAGTATTTT; CDR3 protein: CSVEGRQGEGRGTQYF
D gene: -; J gene: TRBJ2-7; clone size: -; V gene: TRBV4-3; CDR3 DNA: TGCGCCAGCAGCCAAGCCCGCAGTGGGCCCTACGAGCAGTACTTC; CDR3 protein: CASSQARSGPYEQYF
D gene: TRBD1; J gene: TRBJ1-4; clone size: -; V gene: TRBV27; CDR3 DNA: TGTGCCAGCAGTACAAACAGGGGCCTTAATGAAAAACTGTTTTTT; CDR3 protein: CASSTNRGLNEKLFF
D gene: TRBD2; J gene: TRBJ2-1; clone size: -; V gene: TRBV27; CDR3 DNA: TGTGCCAGCAGTTTAGCCTCGACTAGCCCTGAGCAGTTCTTC; CDR3 protein: CASSLASTSPEQFF
D gene: TRBD1; J gene: TRBJ2-7; clone size: -; V gene: TRBV3-1/TRBV3-2; CDR3 DNA: TGTGCCAGCAGCCAGTTCAGGGGGTGGGGTCGCGAGCAGTACTTC; CDR3 protein: CASSQFRGWGREQYF
D gene: -; J gene: TRBJ2-7; clone size: -; V gene: TRBV29-1; CDR3 DNA: TGCAGCGTCCTCGGCAGCGTCTCCTACGAGCAGTACTTC; CDR3 protein: CSVLGSVSYEQYF
D gene: -; J gene: TRBJ2-5; clone size: -; V gene: TRBV24-1; CDR3 DNA: TGTGCCACCAGTGATTTGAAAACGGGTAGGCTCGAACGAGAGACCCAGTACTTC; CDR3 protein: CATSDLKTGRLERETQYF
D gene: -; J gene: TRBJ1-1; clone size: -; V gene: TRBV19; CDR3 DNA: TGTGCCAGTAGTAGAGTCCCGGGTGTTGAAGCTTTCTTT; CDR3 protein: CASSRVPGVEAFF
D gene: TRBD1; J gene: TRBJ2-1; clone size: -; V gene: TRBV5-1; CDR3 DNA: TGCGCCAGCAGCTCCCAGGGGGCAGCCTACAATGAGCAGTTCTTC; CDR3 protein: CASSSQGAAYNEQFF
D gene: -; J gene: TRBJ2-5; clone size: -; V gene: TRBV7-9; CDR3 DNA: TGTGCCAGCAGCCCCTCCGGAATGGGGGGGGACAAAGAGACCCAGTACTTC; CDR3 protein: CASSPSGMGGDKETQYF
D gene: -; J gene: TRBJ1-5; clone size: -; V gene: TRBV12-3/TRBV12-4; CDR3 DNA: TGTGCCACCCAAGGAGAAAGCAATCAGCCCCAGCATTTT; CDR3 protein: CATQGESNQPQHF